This TCR beta chain was captured by sequencing in a study of control samples from healthy donors and cancer patients. Sequencing was performed with immunoSEQ multiplex PCR; in TCRdb, only in-frame clones are kept and a portion is missing. The sample carries approximately 63,000 clones, 85% recorded once. Germline assignment: CDR1 LNHDA and CDR2 SQIVND (reference sequence). This CDR3 has 15 amino acids. V lost 6 bases and J 5 bases, leaving 19 bases between the germline ends. Specimen: blood. This receptor was obtained from a man aged 35 to 55 in good health. The V gene is TRBV19, the J gene TRBJ1-2; D perhaps matches TRBD1 (6 bases). This CDR3 reads CASSTQDSLLYGYTF. Here the CDR3 DNA reads TGTGCCAGTAGCACACAGGACAGCCTCCTATATGGCTACACCTTC.